Detailed here is one T cell receptor beta chain. The antigen remains unidentified. The data were obtained in a study of identical twins. With V trimmed by 4 bases and J by 5 bases, 10 bases remained unmatched. Germline V gene lookup returns CDR1 SGHRS and CDR2 YFSETQ. The CDR3 has 15 residues. The study, taken as a whole, reports: Alpha sequences out of frame and shared by twins had excess low generation probability. Abundant cord blood beta clonotypes carried fewer insertions; memory repertoires showed none.

Using its own MiXCR run on the 5' RACE reads, TCRdb lists one record per CDR3 protein. The table includes hundreds of thousands of distinct CDR3 sequences, 7% detected once. This sample was also put to use in a study of yellow fever vaccine responses in identical twins.

V usage is TRBV5-1 and J usage is TRBJ2-5; 8 bases match TRBD2. Material for sequencing was memory (CD45RO+) T cells sorted from blood. The sequence was obtained from a woman between 18 and 29 years old in good health. The CDR3 here is CASSQSGGRFETQYF. The CDR3 DNA follows: TGCGCCAGCAGCCAATCGGGGGGGCGGTTCGAGACCCAGTACTTC. Full variable domain (missing parts from reference TRBV5-1 and TRBJ2-5): KAGVTQTPRYLIKTRGQQVTLSCSPISGHRSVSWYQQTPGQGLQFLFEYFSETQRNKGNFPGRFSGRQFSNSRSEMNVSTLELGDSALYLCASSQSGGRFETQYFGPGTRLLVL.